These 22 T cell receptor beta chains were all obtained from the same sample, sequenced in a study of T cells expressing NK-cell markers. Reprocessing the 5' RACE reads, TCRdb reports a single entry for every CDR3 protein and omits DNA. The sample data list about 170,000 distinct CDR3 sequences. The sequenced sample consisted of blood T cells: a sorted CD56 or NKG2C T cell subset, CD4+ or CD8+ T cells, or bulk PBMC T cells (not recorded which). All receptors derive from a man aged 18-75 years in good health.

The J gene is TRBJ2-2, the V gene TRBV6-2 or TRBV6-3; the TRBD2 assignment by TCRdb is unverifiable without DNA. CDR1 is MNHEY, CDR2 SVGEGT, per germline. This CDR3 spans 16 amino acids. The chain's CDR3 is CASSLLELAGTGELFF.

The chain is built from TRBV15 and TRBJ1-1. The CDR3 consists of 14 residues. Germline V lookup: CDR1 LNHNV, CDR2 YYDKDF (reference sequence). CDR3 region: CATSRECADTEAFF. The complete variable domain, with remaining parts taken from reference TRBV15 and TRBJ1-1, reads DAMVIQNPRYQVTQFGKPVTLSCSQTLNHNVMYWYQQKSSQAPKLLFHYYDKDFNNEADTPDNFQSRRPNTSFCFLDIRSPGLGDTAMYLCATSRECADTEAFFGQGTRLTVV.

The rearrangement links TRBV5-3 to TRBJ1-1; TCRdb's D call, TRBD1, is unchecked because there is no DNA. TRBV5-3 is marked as an open reading frame, function uncertain. The CDR3 is 15 amino acids. CDR3 sequence: CARSGGIGGNTEAFF.

The chain links TRBV7-8 to TRBJ1-2; TCRdb proposes TRBD1, but this gene call is untestable without DNA. The CDR3 runs to 15 residues. Germline values: CDR1 SGHVS, CDR2 FQNEAQ. CDR3 residues: CASSKGTGTGYGYTF.

The chain links TRBV20-1 to TRBJ2-1; TCRdb's assignment of TRBD1 cannot be checked, as there is no DNA. There are 17 residues in the CDR3. Germline V gene data show CDR1 as DFQATT and CDR2 as SNEGSKA (reference sequence). The CDR3 reads CSARDRLRDREESEQFF.

The V and J genes are TRBV11-2 and TRBJ1-2; TCRdb names TRBD1, which stays unverified in the absence of DNA. Germline V gene lookup returns CDR1 SGHAT and CDR2 FQNNGV. This CDR3 is built from 14 residues. The CDR3 loop reads CASSLGGTSRGYTF.

The chain carries TRBV2 and TRBJ2-7. The germline V gene encodes CDR1 SNHLY and CDR2 FYNNEI. CDR3 length: 14 amino acids. CDR3 protein: CASSALGSLYEQYF.

This sequence joins TRBV5-1 and TRBJ2-1; TCRdb's D call of TRBD2 is untestable without DNA. The CDR3 totals 16 residues. Germline CDR1 and CDR2: SGHRS and YFSETQ. The CDR3 loop is CASSPTSGSSYNEQFF.

The genes are TRBV4-1 and TRBJ2-5; TCRdb gives TRBD2 as the D gene, but with no DNA this cannot be confirmed. From germline, CDR1 is MGHRA and CDR2 YSYEKL. CDR3 length: 17 amino acids. The CDR3 loop is CASSQGVQRGGLETQYF.

J is TRBJ2-7 and V is TRBV20-1; the D call of TRBD1 rests on TCRdb alone, since no DNA is present to check it. This CDR3 has 13 amino acids. Per germline, CDR1 DFQATT and CDR2 SNEGSKA (reference sequence). The CDR3 sequence is CSPGDLSSYEQYF.

The chain uses TRBV13 and TRBJ1-3; TCRdb proposes TRBD1, but this gene call is untestable without DNA. There are 18 residues in the CDR3. Germline values: CDR1 PRHDT, CDR2 FYEKMQ (reference sequence). The CDR3 loop is CASGPGGTGGLSGNTIYF.

The chain has TRBV24-1 and TRBJ1-1; TCRdb outputs TRBD1, but without DNA this stays unchecked. The CDR3 covers 13 residues. Germline-derived CDR1 and CDR2 are KGHDR and SFDVKD. This chain's CDR3 is CATRQGANTEAFF.

The rearrangement links TRBV19 to TRBJ1-5; TCRdb calls TRBD1, which cannot be checked without DNA. Per the germline V gene, CDR1 is LNHDA and CDR2 is SQIVND (reference sequence). The CDR3 spans 15 residues. The CDR3 sequence: CASSMGGGSNQPQHF.

The CDR3 sequence is CASSQDVARGKHYEQYF. J is TRBJ2-7 and V is TRBV14; the D call of TRBD1 rests on TCRdb alone, since no DNA is present to check it. This CDR3 has 17 residues. CDR1 is SGHDN and CDR2 is FVKESK in the germline V gene.

This chain uses TRBV7-6 with TRBJ1-1. Germline V gene data show CDR1 as SGHVS and CDR2 as FNYEAQ. The CDR3 consists of 13 residues. This CDR3 reads CASSYDAGTEAFF.

The chain joins TRBV6-1 to TRBJ1-5; checking the TCRdb D call of TRBD1 is not possible without DNA. CDR3 length: 15 amino acids. Germline assignment: CDR1 MNHNS and CDR2 SASEGT. The CDR3 sequence is CASSGKTGQGEPQHF.

CDR3 sequence: CASTSNRGGLADTQYF. The V call is TRBV6-1, the J call TRBJ2-3; TCRdb selects TRBD2, and the lack of DNA leaves this call unchecked. Germline values: CDR1 MNHNS, CDR2 SASEGT. The length of the CDR3 is 16 residues.

V and J are TRBV7-3 and TRBJ2-5. Germline lookup yields CDR1 SGHTA and CDR2 FQGTGA. This CDR3 contains 16 residues. The CDR3 loop is CASSLTGRQGDETQYF.

The V call is TRBV14, the J call TRBJ2-7; absent DNA, TCRdb's TRBD1 call cannot be checked. Germline CDR1 and CDR2: SGHDN and FVKESK. The CDR3 totals 16 residues. This CDR3 reads CASSPIAGQGFDEQYF.

The rearrangement joins TRBV7-9 to TRBJ2-2; the TRBD2 assignment by TCRdb is unverifiable without DNA. Per germline, CDR1 SEHNR and CDR2 FQNEAQ (reference sequence). The CDR3 has 15 amino acids. CDR3 amino acids: CASSSAGRNTGELFF.

The V and J genes are TRBV27 and TRBJ1-4. CDR1 and CDR2 from the germline V gene are MNHEY and SMNVEV (reference sequence). The CDR3 is 14 amino acids. CDR3 in amino acids: CASSFLETNEKLFF.

The rearrangement uses TRBV2 and TRBJ1-2. CDR3 length equals 14 residues. Germline CDR1 reads SNHLY; CDR2 reads FYNNEI. CDR3 residues: CASSELGPGYGYTF.